This record concerns one T cell receptor beta chain sequence. The antigen is unknown. This record comes from a study of cytomegalovirus exposure and HLA in healthy donors. Study-wide findings and caveats: Accurate predictions that matched the HLA-A and HLA-B alleles of most subjects were reportedly made from TCR beta sequences. The sole available immune exposure information was CMV serostatus.

PCR involved 60 Vbeta and 13 Jbeta primers. This table comes from immunoSEQ multiplex PCR, and its TCRdb copy is limited to in-frame clones, with some not included. The data contain around 160,000 clones, about 80% of them seen just once; the ten biggest clones take up 2.2%. The CDR3 sequence is 13 residues long. Germline CDR1 is MGHRA and CDR2 is YSYEKL. Trimming shortened V by 3 bases and J by 8 bases, and 10 bases separated the two germline ends. The source of this sequence is a man aged 45-60 years in good health and CMV-seropositive. The chain employs TRBV4-1 and TRBJ1-4, with unresolved D. Material: PBMCs. The CDR3 loop is CASSHVGREKLFF. The CDR3 DNA reads as TGCGCCAGCAGCCACGTAGGGAGGGAAAAACTGTTTTTT.